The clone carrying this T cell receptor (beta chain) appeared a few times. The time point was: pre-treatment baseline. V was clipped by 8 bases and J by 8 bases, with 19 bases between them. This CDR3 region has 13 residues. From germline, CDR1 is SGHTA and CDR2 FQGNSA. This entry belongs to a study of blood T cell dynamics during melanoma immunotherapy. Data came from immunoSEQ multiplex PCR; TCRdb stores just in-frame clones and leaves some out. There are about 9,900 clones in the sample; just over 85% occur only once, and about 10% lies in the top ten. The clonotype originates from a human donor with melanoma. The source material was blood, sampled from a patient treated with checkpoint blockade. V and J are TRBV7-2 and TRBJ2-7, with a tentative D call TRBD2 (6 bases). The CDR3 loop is CASSEGTPNQQYF. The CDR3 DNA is TGTGCCAGCTCGGAGGGGACTCCCAACCAGCAGTACTTC. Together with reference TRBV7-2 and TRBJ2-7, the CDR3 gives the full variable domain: GAGVSQSPSNKVTEKGKDVELRCDPISGHTALYWYRQSLGQGLEFLIYFQGNSAPDKSGLPSDRFSAERTGGSVSTLTIQRTQQEDSAVYLCASSEGTPNQQYFGPGTRLTVT.